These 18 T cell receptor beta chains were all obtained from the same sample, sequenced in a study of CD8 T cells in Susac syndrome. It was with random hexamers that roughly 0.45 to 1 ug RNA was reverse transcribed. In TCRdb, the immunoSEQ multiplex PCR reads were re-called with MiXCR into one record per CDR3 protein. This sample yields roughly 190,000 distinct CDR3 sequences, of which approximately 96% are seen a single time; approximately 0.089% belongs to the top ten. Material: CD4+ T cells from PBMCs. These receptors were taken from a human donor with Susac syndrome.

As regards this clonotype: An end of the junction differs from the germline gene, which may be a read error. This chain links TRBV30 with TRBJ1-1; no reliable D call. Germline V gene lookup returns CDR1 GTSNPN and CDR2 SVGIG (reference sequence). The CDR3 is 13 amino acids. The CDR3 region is CAWKENMNTEASF. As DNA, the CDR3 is TGTGCCTGGAAGGAGAACATGAACACTGAAGCTTCCTTT. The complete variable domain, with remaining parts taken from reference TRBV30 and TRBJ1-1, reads SQTIHQWPATLVQPVGSPLSLECTVEGTSNPNLYWYRQAAGRGLQLLFYSVGIGQISSEVPQNLSASRPQDRQFILSSKKLLLSDSGFYLCAWKENMNTEASFGQGTRLTVV.

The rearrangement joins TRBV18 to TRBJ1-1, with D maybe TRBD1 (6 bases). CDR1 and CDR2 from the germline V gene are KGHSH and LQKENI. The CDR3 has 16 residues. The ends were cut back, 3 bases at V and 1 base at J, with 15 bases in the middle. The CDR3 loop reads CASSPISRGANTEAFF. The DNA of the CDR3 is TGTGCCAGCTCACCGATCTCACGGGGGGCGAACACTGAAGCTTTCTTT.

CDR3 coding DNA: TGTGCCAGCAGTTCCCAGGGGTTCACCAAAAACATTCAGTACTTC. It encodes CASSSQGFTKNIQYF. V gene TRBV28 combines with J gene TRBJ2-4, with D possibly matching TRBD1 (6 bases). The V gene lost 4 bases and the J gene lost 2 bases, with 12 bases spanning the gap. CDR1 and CDR2 from the germline V gene are MDHEN and SYDVKM. This CDR3 has 15 amino acids.

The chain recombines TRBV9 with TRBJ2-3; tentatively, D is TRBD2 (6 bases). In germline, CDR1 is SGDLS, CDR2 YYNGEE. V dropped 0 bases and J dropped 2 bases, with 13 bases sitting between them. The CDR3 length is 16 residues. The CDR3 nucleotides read TGTGCCAGCAGCGTAGTGGCGGGGAGACACACAGATACGCAGTATTTT. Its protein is CASSVVAGRHTDTQYF.

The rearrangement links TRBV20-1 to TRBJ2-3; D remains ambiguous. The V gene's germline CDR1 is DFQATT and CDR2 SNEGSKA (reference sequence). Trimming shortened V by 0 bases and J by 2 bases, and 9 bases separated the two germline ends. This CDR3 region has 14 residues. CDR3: CSARDPLATDTQYF. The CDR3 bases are TGCAGTGCTAGAGATCCACTGGCCACAGATACGCAGTATTTT.

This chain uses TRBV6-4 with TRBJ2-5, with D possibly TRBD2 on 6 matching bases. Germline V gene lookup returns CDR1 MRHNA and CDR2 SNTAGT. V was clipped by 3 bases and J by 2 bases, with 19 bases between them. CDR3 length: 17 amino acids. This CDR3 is CASSEGRGTSRQETQYF. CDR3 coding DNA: TGTGCCAGCAGTGAAGGGCGGGGAACTTCCCGGCAAGAGACCCAGTACTTC.

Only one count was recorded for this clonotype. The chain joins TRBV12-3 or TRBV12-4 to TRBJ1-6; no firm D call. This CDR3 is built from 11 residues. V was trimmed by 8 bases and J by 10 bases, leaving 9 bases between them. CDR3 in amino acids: CASAVSSPLHF. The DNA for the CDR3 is TGTGCCAGCGCCGTATCGTCACCCCTCCACTTT.

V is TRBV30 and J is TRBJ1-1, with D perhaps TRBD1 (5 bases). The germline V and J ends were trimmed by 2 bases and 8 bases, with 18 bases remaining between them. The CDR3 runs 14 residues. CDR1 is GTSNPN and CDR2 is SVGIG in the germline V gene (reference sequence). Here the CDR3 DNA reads TGTGCCTGGAGTCTCACGAGGGGAAGTACGGAAGCTTTCTTT. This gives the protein CAWSLTRGSTEAFF. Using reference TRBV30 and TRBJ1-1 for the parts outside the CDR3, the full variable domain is SQTIHQWPATLVQPVGSPLSLECTVEGTSNPNLYWYRQAAGRGLQLLFYSVGIGQISSEVPQNLSASRPQDRQFILSSKKLLLSDSGFYLCAWSLTRGSTEAFFGQGTRLTVV.

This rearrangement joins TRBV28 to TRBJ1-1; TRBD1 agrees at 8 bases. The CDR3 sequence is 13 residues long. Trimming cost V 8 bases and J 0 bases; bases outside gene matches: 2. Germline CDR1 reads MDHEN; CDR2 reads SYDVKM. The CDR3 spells CASQGAVNTEAFF. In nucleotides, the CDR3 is TGTGCCAGCCAGGGGGCGGTGAACACTGAAGCTTTCTTT.

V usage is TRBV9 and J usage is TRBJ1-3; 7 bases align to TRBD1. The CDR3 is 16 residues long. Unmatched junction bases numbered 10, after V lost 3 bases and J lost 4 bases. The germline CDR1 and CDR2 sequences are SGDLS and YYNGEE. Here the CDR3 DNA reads TGTGCCAGCAGCGCAGAGACAGGGAGTAGCGGAAACACCATATATTTT. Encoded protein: CASSAETGSSGNTIYF.

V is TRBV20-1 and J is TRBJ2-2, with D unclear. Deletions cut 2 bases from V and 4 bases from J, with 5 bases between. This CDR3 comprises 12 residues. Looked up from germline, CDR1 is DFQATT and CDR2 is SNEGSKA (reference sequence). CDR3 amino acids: CSARLSTGELFF. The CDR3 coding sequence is TGCAGTGCTAGACTCTCCACCGGGGAGCTGTTTTTT.

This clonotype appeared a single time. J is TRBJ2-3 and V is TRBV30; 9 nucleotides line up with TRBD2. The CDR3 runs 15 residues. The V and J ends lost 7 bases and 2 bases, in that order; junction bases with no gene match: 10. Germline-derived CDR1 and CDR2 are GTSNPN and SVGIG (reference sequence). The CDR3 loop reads CASHRAGGNTDTQYF. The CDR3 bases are TGTGCCTCACACAGAGCGGGGGGAAACACAGATACGCAGTATTTT.

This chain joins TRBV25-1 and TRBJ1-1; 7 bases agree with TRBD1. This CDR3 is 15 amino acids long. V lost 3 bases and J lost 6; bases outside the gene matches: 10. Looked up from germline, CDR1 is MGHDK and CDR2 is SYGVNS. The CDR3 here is CASSDETGQGSEAFF. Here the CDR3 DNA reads TGTGCCAGCAGTGATGAGACAGGGCAAGGATCTGAAGCTTTCTTT.

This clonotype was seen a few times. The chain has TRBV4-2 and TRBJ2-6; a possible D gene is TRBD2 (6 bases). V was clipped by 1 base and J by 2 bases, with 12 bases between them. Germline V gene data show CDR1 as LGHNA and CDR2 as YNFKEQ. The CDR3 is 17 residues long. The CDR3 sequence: CASSQVRGGTGANVLTF. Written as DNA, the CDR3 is TGTGCCAGCAGCCAAGTAAGGGGAGGTACTGGGGCCAACGTCCTGACTTTC.

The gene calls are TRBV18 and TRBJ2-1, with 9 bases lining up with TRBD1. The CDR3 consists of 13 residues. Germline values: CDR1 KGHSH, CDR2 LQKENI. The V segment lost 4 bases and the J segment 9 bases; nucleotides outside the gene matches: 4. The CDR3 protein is CASSLGQGSEQFF. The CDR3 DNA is TGTGCCAGCTCACTGGGACAGGGAAGTGAGCAGTTCTTC. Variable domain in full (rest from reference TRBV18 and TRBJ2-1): NAGVMQNPRHLVRRRGQEARLRCSPMKGHSHVYWYRQLPEEGLKFMVYLQKENIIDESGMPKERFSAEFPKEGPSILRIQQVVRGDSAAYFCASSLGQGSEQFFGPGTRLTVL.

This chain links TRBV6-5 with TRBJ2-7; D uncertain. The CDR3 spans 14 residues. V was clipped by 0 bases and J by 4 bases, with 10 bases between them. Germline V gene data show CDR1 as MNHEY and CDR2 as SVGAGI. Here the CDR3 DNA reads TGTGCCAGCAGTTACTCGGAGATCCCATACGAGCAGTACTTC. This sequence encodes CASSYSEIPYEQYF.

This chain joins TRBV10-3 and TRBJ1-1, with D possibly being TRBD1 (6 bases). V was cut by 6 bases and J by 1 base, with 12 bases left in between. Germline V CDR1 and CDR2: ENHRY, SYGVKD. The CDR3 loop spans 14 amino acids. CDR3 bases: TGTGCCATCAGAGCGGGGACAACGAACACTGAAGCTTTCTTT. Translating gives CAIRAGTTNTEAFF.

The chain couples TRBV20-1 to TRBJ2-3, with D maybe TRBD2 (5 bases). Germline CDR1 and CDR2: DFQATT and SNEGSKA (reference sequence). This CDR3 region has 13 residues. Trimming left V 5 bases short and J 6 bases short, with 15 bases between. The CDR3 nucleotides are TGCAGTGCTCACGAGCGGAGGACGGATACGCAGTATTTT. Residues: CSAHERRTDTQYF.